This TCR beta chain was sequenced in a study of response to subunit inactivated influenza vaccine. TCRdb reprocessed the RT-PCR reads via MiXCR and lists one record per CDR3 protein. The sample has about 800,000 distinct CDR3 sequences, 21% seen once. CDR3 size: 13 residues. Germline V CDR1 and CDR2: SNHLY, FYNNEI. The V end was cut by 3 bases, the J end by 7 bases, with 12 bases between. General study findings and limits: Few additional T cells are recruited per seasonal influenza vaccination, authors suggested.

About this clonotype: The target antigen is unknown.

The V and J genes are TRBV2 and TRBJ2-5; TRBD2 might be the D (6 bases). The clonotype comes from a middle-aged man who received an inactivated influenza vaccine. This specimen was PBMCs from blood, taken more than 4 days after vaccination. The CDR3 coding sequence is TGTGCCAGCAGTGAGACGGAGGGGTTGACCCAGTACTTC. Encoded protein: CASSETEGLTQYF.